These 4 T cell receptor beta chains originate from one sample sequenced in a study of T cell responses to AZD1222 COVID-19 vaccine. Assay: immunoSEQ multiplex PCR; the TCRdb copy retains only in-frame clones and omits some. The sample has roughly 100,000 clones; 84% are singletons. The sequenced sample was peripheral blood, obtained on day 0 of AZD1222 vaccination. These receptor sequences come from an adult in good health.

The chain combines TRBV19 with TRBJ1-2; 7 nucleotides match TRBD1. V shed 9 bases, J shed 4 bases, and the junction held 8 bases outside the gene matches. Germline lookup yields CDR1 LNHDA and CDR2 SQIVND (reference sequence). The CDR3 contains 13 residues. The CDR3 DNA is TGTGCCAGCCGGAGGACAGGCCTCTATGGCTACACCTTC. It is translated as CASRRTGLYGYTF.

The chain combines TRBV27 with TRBJ1-6; TRBD1 might be the D (5 bases). Germline CDR1 is MNHEY and CDR2 is SMNVEV (reference sequence). Trimming shortened V by 4 bases and J by 10 bases, and 14 bases separated the two germline ends. This CDR3 is built from 14 residues. CDR3 in DNA: TGTGCCAGCAGTTCCACGGTCTGGGACTCACCCCTCCACTTT. It codes for CASSSTVWDSPLHF.

This chain uses TRBV28 with TRBJ1-5, with D perhaps TRBD1 (5 bases). Trimming took 11 bases from V and 1 from J, leaving 12 bases between them. This CDR3 has 13 residues. Germline assignment: CDR1 MDHEN and CDR2 SYDVKM. This chain's CDR3 is CASYGDSNQPQHF. The DNA of the CDR3 is TGTGCCTCCTACGGGGACAGCAATCAGCCCCAGCATTTT.

This chain connects TRBV10-3 to TRBJ1-6; possibly TRBD1 for D (5 bases). The CDR3 covers 17 residues. V dropped 3 bases and J dropped 7 bases, with 19 bases sitting between them. Germline V lookup: CDR1 ENHRY, CDR2 SYGVKD. CDR3 coding DNA: TGTGCCATCAGTGATTTAACAGGTGCTGGGAGGAATTCACCCCTCCACTTT. This gives the protein CAISDLTGAGRNSPLHF.